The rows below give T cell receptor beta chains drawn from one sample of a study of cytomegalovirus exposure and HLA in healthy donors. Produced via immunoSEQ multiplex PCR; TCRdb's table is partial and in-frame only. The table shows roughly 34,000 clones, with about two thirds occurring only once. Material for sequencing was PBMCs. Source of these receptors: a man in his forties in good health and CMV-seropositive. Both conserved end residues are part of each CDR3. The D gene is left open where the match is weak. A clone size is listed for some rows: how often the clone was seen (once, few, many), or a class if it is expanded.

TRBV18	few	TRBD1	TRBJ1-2	TGTGCCAGCTCGCTCCCACGACAGGGAAGTAGCTATGGCTACACCTTC	CASSLPRQGSSYGYTF
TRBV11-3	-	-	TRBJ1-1	TGTGCCAGCAGCTTAGTCGTTTACGGGAACACTGAAGCTTTCTTT	CASSLVVYGNTEAFF
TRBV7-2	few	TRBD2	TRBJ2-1	TGTGCCAGCAGCCCCGTAGCGGGGTCCTCCTACAATGAGCAGTTCTTC	CASSPVAGSSYNEQFF
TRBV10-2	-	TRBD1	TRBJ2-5	TGCGCCAGCAGTGAGTCGGGGACAGGGGGAGAGACCCAGTACTTC	CASSESGTGGETQYF
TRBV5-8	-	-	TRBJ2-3	TGTGCCAGCAGCTTGGCCGTCGCGGATACGCAGTATTTT	CASSLAVADTQYF
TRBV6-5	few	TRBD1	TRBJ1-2	TGTGCCAGCAGTTACTCGGGGACAGGGGGGGTAGACGGCTACACCTTC	CASSYSGTGGVDGYTF
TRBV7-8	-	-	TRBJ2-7	TGTGCCAGCAGCCCGGGGATAGCTCCTATGGGGCAGTACTTC	CASSPGIAPMGQYF
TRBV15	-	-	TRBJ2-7	TGTGCCACCAGCAGGGGGGGGGCCCCCTACGAGCAGTACTTC	CATSRGGAPYEQYF
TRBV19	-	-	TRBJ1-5	TGTGCCAGTAGCCGGGGGGGCGGCAATCAGCCCCAGCATTTT	CASSRGGGNQPQHF
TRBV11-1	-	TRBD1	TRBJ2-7	TGTGCCAGCAGCTTAGGGGGACAGACCTACGAGCAGTACTTC	CASSLGGQTYEQYF